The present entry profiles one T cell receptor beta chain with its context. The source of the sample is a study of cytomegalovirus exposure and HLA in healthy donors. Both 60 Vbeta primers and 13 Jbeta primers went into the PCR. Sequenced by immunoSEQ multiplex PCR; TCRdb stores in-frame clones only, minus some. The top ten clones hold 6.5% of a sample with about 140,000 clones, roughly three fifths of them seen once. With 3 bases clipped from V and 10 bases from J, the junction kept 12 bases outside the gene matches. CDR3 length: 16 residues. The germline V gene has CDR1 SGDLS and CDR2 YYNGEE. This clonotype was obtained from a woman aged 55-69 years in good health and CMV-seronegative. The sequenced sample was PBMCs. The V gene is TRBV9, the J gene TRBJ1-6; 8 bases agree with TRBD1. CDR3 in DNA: TGTGCCAGCAGCGCCTCACCGGACAGGGTAACCTCACCCCTCCACTTT. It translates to CASSASPDRVTSPLHF.